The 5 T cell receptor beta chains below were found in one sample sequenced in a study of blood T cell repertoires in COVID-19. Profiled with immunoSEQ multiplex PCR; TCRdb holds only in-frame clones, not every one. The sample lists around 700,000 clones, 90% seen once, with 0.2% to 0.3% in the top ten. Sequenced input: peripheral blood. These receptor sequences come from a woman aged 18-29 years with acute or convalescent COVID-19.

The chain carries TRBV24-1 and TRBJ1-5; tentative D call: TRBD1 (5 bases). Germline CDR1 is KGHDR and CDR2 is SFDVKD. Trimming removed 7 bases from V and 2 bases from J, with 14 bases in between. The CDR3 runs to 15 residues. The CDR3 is CATSLGGSGNQPQHF. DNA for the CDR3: TGTGCCACCAGCCTTGGGGGGTCGGGCAATCAGCCCCAGCATTTT.

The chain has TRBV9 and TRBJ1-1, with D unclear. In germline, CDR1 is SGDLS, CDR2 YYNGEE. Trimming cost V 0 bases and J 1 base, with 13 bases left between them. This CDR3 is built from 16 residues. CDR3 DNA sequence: TGTGCCAGCAGCGTAGGAGGGCAGGCAAGGAACACTGAAGCTTTCTTT. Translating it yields CASSVGGQARNTEAFF.

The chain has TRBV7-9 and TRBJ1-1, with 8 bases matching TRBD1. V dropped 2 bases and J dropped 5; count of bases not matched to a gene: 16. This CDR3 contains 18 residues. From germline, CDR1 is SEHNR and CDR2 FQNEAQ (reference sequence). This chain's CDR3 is CASSLYHAGGYLRTEAFF. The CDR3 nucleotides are TGTGCCAGCAGCTTATATCACGCAGGGGGCTATTTAAGGACTGAAGCTTTCTTT.

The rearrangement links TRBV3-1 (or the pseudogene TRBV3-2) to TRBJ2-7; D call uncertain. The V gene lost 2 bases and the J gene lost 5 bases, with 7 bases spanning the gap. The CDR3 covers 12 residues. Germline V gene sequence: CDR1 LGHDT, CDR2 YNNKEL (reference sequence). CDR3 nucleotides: TGTGCCAGCAGCCAACCAGAGGACGAGCAGTACTTC. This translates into CASSQPEDEQYF.

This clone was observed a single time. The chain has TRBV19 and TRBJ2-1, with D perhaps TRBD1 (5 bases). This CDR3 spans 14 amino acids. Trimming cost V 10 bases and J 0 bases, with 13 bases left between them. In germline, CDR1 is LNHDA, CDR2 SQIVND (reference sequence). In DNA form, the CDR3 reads TGTGCCACTACCACAGGAAACTCCTACAATGAGCAGTTCTTC. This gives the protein CATTTGNSYNEQFF.